The entry below describes one TCR beta chain. There are many counts of this clonotype. The antigen this receptor binds is unknown. Base-call qualities are not available, and no considerably larger clone is one nucleotide away. The library was prepared using 5' RACE. Sequencing took place on a NextSeq 500. In the TCR library protocol, unique molecular identifiers were attached to individual cDNA molecules to correct for PCR bias and sequencing error. Both TCR alpha and beta chains were sequenced, and tight co-correlation was observed between alpha and beta sequence abundances in each sample. Under the source paper's analysis protocol: Decombinator V4 was used to annotate the V gene, J gene and CDR3 of the TCR sequences. Expanded TCRs were defined as changing significantly between any two time points under a Poisson model with p below 0.0001. Abundances of TCRs were expressed as counts per million after normalisation to the total number of TCRs sequenced in each sample. MAIT TCRs were defined by TRAV1-2 paired with TRAJ12, TRAJ20 or TRAJ33, and iNKT TCRs by TRAV10 paired with TRAJ18. VDJdb, accessed on 1 November 2021, was searched for TCRs annotated for CMV, EBV and SARS-CoV-2, and TCRs annotated for more than one antigen were excluded. TCRdb reanalyzed the raw reads on its own, using fastp at Q25 for trimming and MiXCR for clone calling, and kept in-frame beta chains. Every entry covers one CDR3 protein and lists the most common genes and DNA from its rows. The V and J calls here are based on TCRdb, not the publication. In all, the sample holds 80,000 or so distinct CDR3 sequences, and around 5.6% of those were seen once. Roughly 7.8% of the sample is held by the ten biggest clonotypes.

This was a case-control study nested in a cohort of healthcare workers in London, UK, who had nasopharyngeal swab PCR tests and blood samples taken every week. Between 23 and 31 March 2020, the week of the UK lockdown, healthcare workers were enrolled and then followed up weekly for as long as 16 weeks. The entry originates in a study of early T cells in non-severe SARS-CoV-2 infection listed by TCRdb under 2021. In terms of the full investigation: Bulk RNA from unsorted whole blood was used for TCR sequencing, so alpha and beta chains could not be paired. Results the study describes overall, beyond this receptor: VDJdb matching was skewed toward anti-spike CD8 responses, so virus-specific expansions were likely underestimated and private and CD4 specificities were missed.

The CDR3, cysteine through phenylalanine, is 16 amino acids long. CDR3 DNA is the only sequence kept; it has 48 bases, read in frame from the first base. Trimming takes 5 bases from V and 2 bases from J, and the germline ends sit 18 bases apart. CDR1 and CDR2, per the germline V gene (reference sequence), are SEHNR and FQNEAQ. The sequenced sample consisted of whole blood. The sequence links TRBV7-9 to TRBJ1-2; tentative D gene TRBD1, with 6 bases matching. This TCR derives from an adult who was a healthcare worker with PCR-confirmed SARS-CoV-2 infection or an uninfected control (not recorded which). For the CDR3, the sequence is CASSPDGGGSNYGYTF. The DNA sequence is TGTGCCAGCAGCCCCGATGGGGGCGGATCAAACTATGGCTACACCTTC.